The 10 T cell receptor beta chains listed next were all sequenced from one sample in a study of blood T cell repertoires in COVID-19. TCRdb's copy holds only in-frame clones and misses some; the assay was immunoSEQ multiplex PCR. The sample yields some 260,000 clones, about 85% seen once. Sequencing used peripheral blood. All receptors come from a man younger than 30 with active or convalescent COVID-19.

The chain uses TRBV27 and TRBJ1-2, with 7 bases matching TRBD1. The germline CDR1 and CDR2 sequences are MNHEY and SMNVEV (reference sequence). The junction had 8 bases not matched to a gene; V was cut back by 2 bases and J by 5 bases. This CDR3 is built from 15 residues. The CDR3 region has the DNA TGTGCCAGCAGTTTAGCAGGGGGTTTGAGTTATGGCTACACCTTC. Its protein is CASSLAGGLSYGYTF.

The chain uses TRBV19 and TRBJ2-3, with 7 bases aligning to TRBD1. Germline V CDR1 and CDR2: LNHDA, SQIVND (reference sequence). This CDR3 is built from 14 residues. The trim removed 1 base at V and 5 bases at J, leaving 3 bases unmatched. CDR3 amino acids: CASSIGQGRDTQYF. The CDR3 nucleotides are TGTGCCAGTAGTATAGGACAGGGTCGAGATACGCAGTATTTT.

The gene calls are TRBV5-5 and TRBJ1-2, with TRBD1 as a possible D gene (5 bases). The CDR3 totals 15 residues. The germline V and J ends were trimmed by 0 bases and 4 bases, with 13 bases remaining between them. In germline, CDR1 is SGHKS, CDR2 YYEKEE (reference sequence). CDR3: CASSLGAGSIYGYTF. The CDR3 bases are TGTGCCAGCAGCTTGGGGGCAGGGTCCATCTATGGCTACACCTTC.

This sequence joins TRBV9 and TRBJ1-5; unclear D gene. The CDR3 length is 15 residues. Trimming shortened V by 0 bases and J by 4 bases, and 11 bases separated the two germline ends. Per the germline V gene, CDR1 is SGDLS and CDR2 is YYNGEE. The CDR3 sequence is CASSVGGHPNQPQHF. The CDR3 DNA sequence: TGTGCCAGCAGCGTAGGAGGGCACCCAAATCAGCCCCAGCATTTT.

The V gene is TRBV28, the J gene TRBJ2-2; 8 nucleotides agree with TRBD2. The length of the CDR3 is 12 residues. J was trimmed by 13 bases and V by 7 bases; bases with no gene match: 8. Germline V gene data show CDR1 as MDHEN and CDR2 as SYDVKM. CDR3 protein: CASTFREGPLFF. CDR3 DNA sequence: TGTGCCAGCACGTTTCGGGAGGGCCCGCTGTTTTTT.

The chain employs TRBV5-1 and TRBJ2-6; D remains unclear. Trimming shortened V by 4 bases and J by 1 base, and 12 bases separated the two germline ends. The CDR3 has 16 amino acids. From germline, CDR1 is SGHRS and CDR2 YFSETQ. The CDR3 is CASSVISGSGANVLTF. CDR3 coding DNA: TGCGCCAGCAGCGTCATATCGGGTTCTGGGGCCAACGTCCTGACTTTC. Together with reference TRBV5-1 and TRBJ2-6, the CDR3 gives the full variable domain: KAGVTQTPRYLIKTRGQQVTLSCSPISGHRSVSWYQQTPGQGLQFLFEYFSETQRNKGNFPGRFSGRQFSNSRSEMNVSTLELGDSALYLCASSVISGSGANVLTFGAGSRLTVL.

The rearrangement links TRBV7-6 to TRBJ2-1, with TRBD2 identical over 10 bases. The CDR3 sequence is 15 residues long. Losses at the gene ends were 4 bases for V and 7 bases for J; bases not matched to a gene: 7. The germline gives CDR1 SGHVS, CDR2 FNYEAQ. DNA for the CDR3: TGTGCCAGCAGCTGGAGCGGGGGGGCGCAGAATGAGCAGTTCTTC. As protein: CASSWSGGAQNEQFF. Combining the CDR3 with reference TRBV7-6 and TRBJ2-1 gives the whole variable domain GAGVSQSPRYKVTKRGQDVALRCDPISGHVSLYWYRQALGQGPEFLTYFNYEAQQDKSGLPNDRFSAERPEGSISTLTIQRTEQRDSAMYRCASSWSGGAQNEQFFGPGTRLTVL.

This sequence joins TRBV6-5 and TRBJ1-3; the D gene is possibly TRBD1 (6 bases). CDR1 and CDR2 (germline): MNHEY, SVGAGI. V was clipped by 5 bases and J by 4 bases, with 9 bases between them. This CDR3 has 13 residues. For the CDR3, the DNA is TGTGCCAGCAGTACAGGGCCAGGAAACACCATATATTTT. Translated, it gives CASSTGPGNTIYF.

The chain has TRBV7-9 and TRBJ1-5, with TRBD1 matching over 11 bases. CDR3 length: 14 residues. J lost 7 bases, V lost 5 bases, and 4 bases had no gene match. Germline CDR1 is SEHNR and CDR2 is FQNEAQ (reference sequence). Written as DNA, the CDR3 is TGTGCCAGCAGCGGTAGGACAGGGGGCCAGCCCCAGCATTTT. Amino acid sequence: CASSGRTGGQPQHF.

The CDR3 DNA is TGTGCCAGCTCACCTCTACAGGGTTCTAGCACAGATACGCAGTATTTT. Its translation is CASSPLQGSSTDTQYF. The chain combines TRBV18 with TRBJ2-3; the D gene is possibly TRBD1 (6 bases). Germline V CDR1 and CDR2: KGHSH, LQKENI. The CDR3 is 16 residues long. V shed 3 bases and J shed 0 bases, with 13 bases lying between them.